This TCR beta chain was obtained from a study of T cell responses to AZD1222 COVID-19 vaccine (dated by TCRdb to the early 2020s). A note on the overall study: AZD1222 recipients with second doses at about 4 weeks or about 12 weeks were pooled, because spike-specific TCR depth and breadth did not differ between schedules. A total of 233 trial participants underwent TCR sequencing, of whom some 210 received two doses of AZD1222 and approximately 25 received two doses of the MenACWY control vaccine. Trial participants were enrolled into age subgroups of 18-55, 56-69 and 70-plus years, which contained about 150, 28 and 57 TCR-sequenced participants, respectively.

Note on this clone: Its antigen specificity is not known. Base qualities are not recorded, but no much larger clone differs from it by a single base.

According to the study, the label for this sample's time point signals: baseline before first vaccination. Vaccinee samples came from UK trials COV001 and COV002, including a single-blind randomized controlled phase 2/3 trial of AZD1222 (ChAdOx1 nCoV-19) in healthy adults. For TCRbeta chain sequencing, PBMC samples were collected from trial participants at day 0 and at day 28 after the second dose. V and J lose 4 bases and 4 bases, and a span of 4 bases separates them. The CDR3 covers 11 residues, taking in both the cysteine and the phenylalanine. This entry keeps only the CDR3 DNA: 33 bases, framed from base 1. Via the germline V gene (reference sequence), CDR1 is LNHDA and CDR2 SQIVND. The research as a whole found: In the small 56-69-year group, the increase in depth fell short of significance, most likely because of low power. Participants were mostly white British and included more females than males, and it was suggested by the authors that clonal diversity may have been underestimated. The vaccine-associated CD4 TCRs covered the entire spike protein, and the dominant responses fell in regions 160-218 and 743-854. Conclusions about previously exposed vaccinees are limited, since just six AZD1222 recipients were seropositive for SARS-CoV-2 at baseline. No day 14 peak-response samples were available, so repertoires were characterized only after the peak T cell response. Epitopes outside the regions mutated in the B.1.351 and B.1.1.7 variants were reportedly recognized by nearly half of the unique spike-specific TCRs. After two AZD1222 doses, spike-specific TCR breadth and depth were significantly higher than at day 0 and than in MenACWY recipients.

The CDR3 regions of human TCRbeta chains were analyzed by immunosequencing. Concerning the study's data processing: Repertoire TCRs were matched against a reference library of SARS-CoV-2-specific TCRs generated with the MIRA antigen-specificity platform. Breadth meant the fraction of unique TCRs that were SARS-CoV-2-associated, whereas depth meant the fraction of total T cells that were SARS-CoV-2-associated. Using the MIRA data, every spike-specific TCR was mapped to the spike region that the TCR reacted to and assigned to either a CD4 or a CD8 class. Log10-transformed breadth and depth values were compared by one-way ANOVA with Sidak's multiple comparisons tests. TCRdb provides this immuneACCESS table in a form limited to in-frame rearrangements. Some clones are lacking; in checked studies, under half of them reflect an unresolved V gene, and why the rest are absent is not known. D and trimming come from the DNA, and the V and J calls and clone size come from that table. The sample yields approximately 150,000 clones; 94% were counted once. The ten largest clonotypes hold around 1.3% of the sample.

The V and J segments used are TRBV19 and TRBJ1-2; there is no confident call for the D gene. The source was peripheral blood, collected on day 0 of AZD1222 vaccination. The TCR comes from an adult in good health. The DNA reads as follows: TGTGCCAGTAGTACCGGCTATGGCTACACCTTC. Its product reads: CASSTGYGYTF.